Following are 22 T cell receptor beta chains from one sample sequenced in a study of CD8+ T cells in alopecia areata. RNA extraction and reverse transcription yielded cDNA as sequencing template. The data were produced by immunoSEQ multiplex PCR, yet TCRdb's version contains in-frame clones alone and is incomplete. This sample has 110,000 to 150,000 clones, with around 58% found just once. The sequencing used CD4+ T cells sorted from blood, collected at week 0. The receptors originated from a human donor with alopecia areata.

Written as DNA, the CDR3 is TGTGCCAGCAGCGAGTCAGCGGGGGGGTGGAGTACAGATACGCAGTATTTT. It is translated as CASSESAGGWSTDTQYF. The chain has TRBV4-2 and TRBJ2-3; 10 positions agree with TRBD2. The J segment lost 3 bases and the V segment lost 5 bases, leaving 11 bases of the junction unmatched. The CDR3 spans 17 residues. Germline V gene lookup returns CDR1 LGHNA and CDR2 YNFKEQ.

The rearrangement joins TRBV4-1 to TRBJ2-1; the D is unclear. CDR1 is MGHRA, CDR2 YSYEKL, per germline. Trimming left V 3 bases short and J 8 bases short, with 20 bases between. The CDR3 has 16 amino acids. Here the CDR3 DNA reads TGCGCCAGCAGCCAGGTTGACATGCTTTTCTTCCATGAGCAGTTCTTC. Amino acids: CASSQVDMLFFHEQFF.

This clone has just one count. The V call is TRBV9, the J call TRBJ1-6; D uncertain. The CDR3 has 17 amino acids. The germline V gene encodes CDR1 SGDLS and CDR2 YYNGEE. Trimming took off 0 bases at V and 6 bases at J, with 16 bases between the two ends. The CDR3 nucleotides are TGTGCCAGCAGCGTAGAACTGAGGACCACGTCTAATTCACCCCTCCACTTT. Protein sequence: CASSVELRTTSNSPLHF.

The chain couples TRBV30 to TRBJ2-7; D not resolved. Germline V CDR1 and CDR2: GTSNPN, SVGIG (reference sequence). V was pared by 5 bases and J by 0 bases, with 5 bases between. This CDR3 is built from 11 residues. The CDR3 here is CAWAVSYEQYF. The CDR3 DNA reads as TGTGCCTGGGCAGTCTCCTACGAGCAGTACTTC.

This clone was counted between two and nine times. The chain has TRBV7-9 and TRBJ2-3; no definite D call. CDR1 is SEHNR, CDR2 FQNEAQ, per germline (reference sequence). The CDR3 totals 16 residues. Trimming pared 4 bases from V and 0 bases from J, leaving 14 bases between. In DNA, the CDR3 is TGTGCCAGCAGCTCGCTCGTAATTTCTAGCACAGATACGCAGTATTTT. Translating it yields CASSSLVISSTDTQYF.

DNA of the CDR3: TGTGCCAGCAGCCCCGCAAGTGGGACACTATCCTACGAGCAGTACTTC. Translating it yields CASSPASGTLSYEQYF. The chain uses TRBV5-6 and TRBJ2-7, with D possibly TRBD1 on 6 matching bases. CDR1 and CDR2 (germline): SGHDT, YYEEEE. The CDR3 extends over 16 amino acids. V gave up 4 bases and J gave up 1 base, with 18 bases separating them.

This chain connects TRBV4-1 to TRBJ2-1; TRBD2 agrees at 9 bases. Germline values: CDR1 MGHRA, CDR2 YSYEKL. The V and J ends lost 4 bases and 6 bases, in that order; junction bases with no gene match: 10. This CDR3 comprises 16 residues. CDR3 DNA: TGCGCCAGCAGCCCCTCCGGAGCGGGGGGCTTCAATGAGCAGTTCTTC. Its protein is CASSPSGAGGFNEQFF.

V and J are TRBV4-2 and TRBJ1-1, with TRBD1 matching 8 bases. The CDR3 runs 16 residues. The germline V gene encodes CDR1 LGHNA and CDR2 YNFKEQ. J lost 2 bases, V lost 0 bases, and 5 bases had no gene match. CDR3 residues: CASSQDPGTGNTEAFF. Here the CDR3 DNA reads TGTGCCAGCAGCCAAGATCCCGGGACAGGTAACACTGAAGCTTTCTTT.

In its sample, this clone was seen a few times. The chain combines TRBV6-6 with TRBJ2-7, with 9 nucleotides matching TRBD1. The CDR3 is 13 residues long. J gave up 3 bases and V 6 bases, and 3 bases lay outside the gene matches. From germline, CDR1 is MNHNY and CDR2 SVGAGI (reference sequence). CDR3 loop: CASRGTGYYEQYF. DNA for the CDR3: TGTGCCAGCAGGGGGACAGGGTACTACGAGCAGTACTTC.

The chain is built from TRBV27 and TRBJ1-2; D is perhaps TRBD1 (6 bases). Trimming shortened V by 10 bases and J by 8 bases, and 20 bases separated the two germline ends. In germline, CDR1 is MNHEY, CDR2 SMNVEV (reference sequence). This CDR3 spans 13 amino acids. The CDR3 region is CATKGGFSRGYTF. The CDR3 region has the DNA TGTGCCACCAAGGGGGGGTTCTCGAGAGGCTACACCTTC.

This sequence joins TRBV7-2 and TRBJ2-2; the D gene is possibly TRBD1 (6 bases). CDR3 length equals 16 residues. Germline V CDR1 and CDR2: SGHTA, FQGNSA. V shed 5 bases and J shed 3 bases, with 16 bases lying between them. The CDR3 nucleotides read TGTGCCAGCAGCCCATTCCAGAACAGGGACACCGGGGAGCTGTTTTTT. Protein product: CASSPFQNRDTGELFF.

The chain joins TRBV7-9 to TRBJ1-6; 8 bases agree with TRBD1. Trimming removed 1 base from V and 8 bases from J; junction bases left unmatched: 4. The length of the CDR3 is 15 residues. Germline-derived CDR1 and CDR2 are SEHNR and FQNEAQ (reference sequence). This CDR3 is CASSLVSGGHSPLHF. The CDR3 DNA reads TGTGCCAGCAGCTTAGTTTCAGGGGGCCATTCACCCCTCCACTTT.

The chain combines TRBV29-1 with TRBJ2-2; D is uncertain. Germline V CDR1 and CDR2: SQVTM, ANQGSEA. This CDR3 is built from 12 residues. V lost 4 bases to trimming and J lost 4 bases, with 7 bases between them. The CDR3 sequence is CSVGSSTGELFF. The CDR3 coding sequence is TGCAGCGTTGGGTCTAGCACCGGGGAGCTGTTTTTT.

J is TRBJ2-5 and V is TRBV29-1; 7 bases are shared with TRBD1. The CDR3 covers 13 residues. Germline lookup yields CDR1 SQVTM and CDR2 ANQGSEA. Unmatched junction bases numbered 6, after V lost 7 bases and J lost 1 base. The CDR3 bases are TGCAGCGCTCGTCGGGACAGCCAAGAGACCCAGTACTTC. Its translation is CSARRDSQETQYF.

V is TRBV15 and J is TRBJ2-3; D gene ambiguous. V lost 4 bases, J lost 4 bases, and 6 bases lay in between. The CDR3 has 12 amino acids. From germline, CDR1 is LNHNV and CDR2 YYDKDF (reference sequence). The CDR3 loop is CATSISPDTQYF. CDR3 nucleotides: TGTGCCACCAGCATCTCCCCAGATACGCAGTATTTT.

The rearrangement uses TRBV5-6 and TRBJ2-5; D could derive from TRBD1 or TRBD2 (6 bases each). CDR1 is SGHDT, CDR2 YYEEEE, per germline. This CDR3 region has 13 residues. Trimming stripped 4 bases from V and 5 bases from J, with 12 bases between. CDR3 sequence: CASSPWGAETQYF. CDR3 sequence (DNA): TGTGCCAGCAGCCCCTGGGGGGCCGAGACCCAGTACTTC. Using reference TRBV5-6 and TRBJ2-5 for the parts outside the CDR3, the full variable domain is DAGVTQSPTHLIKTRGQQVTLRCSPKSGHDTVSWYQQALGQGPQFIFQYYEEEERQRGNFPDRFSGHQFPNYSSELNVNALLLGDSALYLCASSPWGAETQYFGPGTRLLVL.

The CDR3 reads CASSLGGTNGYTF. As DNA, the CDR3 is TGTGCCAGCAGCTTAGGGGGAACCAATGGCTACACCTTC. The J gene is TRBJ1-2, the V gene TRBV7-2; D remains unclear. Germline lookup yields CDR1 SGHTA and CDR2 FQGNSA. Trimming pared 1 base from V and 6 bases from J, leaving 9 bases between. CDR3 length: 13 amino acids.

The chain uses TRBV30 and TRBJ2-1, with 11 nucleotides matching TRBD1. V was clipped by 5 bases and J by 4 bases; unmatched bases: 7. CDR1 GTSNPN and CDR2 SVGIG come from the germline V gene (reference sequence). The CDR3 has 15 residues. CDR3 in DNA: TGTGCCTGGGGTATCGGACAGGGGGCTTACAATGAGCAGTTCTTC. Translating it yields CAWGIGQGAYNEQFF.

The chain has TRBV9 and TRBJ1-6; D is undetermined. Deletions cut 4 bases from V and 13 bases from J, with 15 bases between. CDR1 SGDLS and CDR2 YYNGEE come from the germline V gene. This CDR3 has 13 residues. In nucleotides, the CDR3 is TGTGCCAGCAGCAGCGTTACCCCTCCCCCCCTCCACTTT. Protein: CASSSVTPPPLHF.

This chain uses TRBV4-1 with TRBJ1-2; no firm D call. The CDR3 length is 15 residues. Germline V gene lookup returns CDR1 MGHRA and CDR2 YSYEKL. The V gene lost 4 bases and the J gene lost 5 bases, with 17 bases spanning the gap. The CDR3 sequence is CASSLPGVSIYGYTF. Here the CDR3 DNA reads TGCGCCAGCAGCCTCCCCGGGGTGTCAATATATGGCTACACCTTC.

This clone was observed a handful of times. As DNA, the CDR3 is TGTGCCAGCAGAACGGAGGGTGGAACGGACATTCAGTACTTC. Protein product: CASRTEGGTDIQYF. This sequence joins TRBV6-5 and TRBJ2-4; D is perhaps TRBD2 (6 bases). The ends were cut back, 6 bases at V and 8 bases at J, with 17 bases in the middle. Germline V CDR1 and CDR2: MNHEY, SVGAGI. CDR3 length equals 14 residues.

The chain carries TRBV7-9 and TRBJ2-7; TRBD2 aligns across 8 bases. This CDR3 is 13 amino acids long. Trimming took 5 bases from V and 3 from J; bases not matched to a gene: 3. The germline V gene encodes CDR1 SEHNR and CDR2 FQNEAQ (reference sequence). CDR3 coding DNA: TGTGCCAGCAGCCCTGGGACTAGCTACGAGCAGTACTTC. Its protein product is CASSPGTSYEQYF.